The 17 T cell receptor beta chains below all came from one sample that was sequenced in a study of blood T cell repertoires in COVID-19 (TCRdb year 2020). The protocol used for the library was the immunoSEQ multiplex PCR assay. TCRdb took over this immuneACCESS table, retaining in-frame rearrangements with V and J assigned. Such tables are incomplete; in checked studies, under half of the missing clones stem from an unresolved V gene, and the remainder is unexplained. This sample is represented by more than 300,000 clones; about 87% of them were singletons. Of the sample, about 6% falls within the top ten clones. The sequencing input was peripheral blood. The receptors shown here come from a woman aged 45-60 years with COVID-19, enrolled during active disease.

This chain uses TRBV18 with TRBJ2-5; 9 bases are shared with TRBD1. This CDR3 comprises 15 residues. Germline V lookup: CDR1 KGHSH, CDR2 LQKENI. The trim removed 1 base at V and 10 bases at J, leaving 10 bases unmatched. CDR3 in DNA: TGTGCCAGCTCACCACGTACAGGGGGCATAGGAGACCAGTACTTC. Its protein is CASSPRTGGIGDQYF.

V is TRBV19 and J is TRBJ2-1; TRBD1 agrees at 10 bases. Germline V gene lookup returns CDR1 LNHDA and CDR2 SQIVND (reference sequence). The CDR3 covers 16 residues. J was trimmed by 6 bases and V by 4 bases; bases with no gene match: 9. The CDR3 DNA reads as TGTGCCAGTAGTAGGACTTGGGACAGGGGATCCAATGAGCAGTTCTTC. This translates into CASSRTWDRGSNEQFF.

This clone came up a few times. The chain employs TRBV6-5 and TRBJ2-2; 8 positions agree with TRBD2. The V gene's germline CDR1 is MNHEY and CDR2 SVGAGI. The CDR3 consists of 16 residues. V was clipped by 2 bases and J by 4 bases; unmatched bases: 6. The DNA of the CDR3 is TGTGCCAGCAGTTACAAGACTAGCGCGGGCACCGGGGAGCTGTTTTTT. Translating it yields CASSYKTSAGTGELFF.

This clone was counted only a few times. The chain couples TRBV5-4 to TRBJ1-1, with D perhaps TRBD1 (6 bases). The germline V gene encodes CDR1 SGHNT and CDR2 YYREEE (reference sequence). V dropped 4 bases and J dropped 4 bases, with 14 bases sitting between them. The CDR3 is 14 residues long. CDR3 bases: TGTGCCAGCAGCCTACAGGGCGGGGGCACTGAAGCTTTCTTT. Protein sequence: CASSLQGGGTEAFF.

This clone has only one observation. V is TRBV30 and J is TRBJ2-7; 15 bases align to TRBD2. Germline lookup yields CDR1 GTSNPN and CDR2 SVGIG (reference sequence). The CDR3 extends over 17 amino acids. J was trimmed by 3 bases and V by 3 bases; bases with no gene match: 9. The CDR3 DNA reads as TGTGCCTGGAGCGGACTAGCGGGAGGGGACTCGGTCTACGAGCAGTACTTC. It translates to CAWSGLAGGDSVYEQYF.

This rearrangement joins TRBV3-1 (or the pseudogene TRBV3-2) to TRBJ2-1; maybe TRBD1 (5 bases). V was pared by 5 bases and J by 5 bases, with 10 bases between. Per the germline V gene, CDR1 is LGHDT and CDR2 is YNNKEL (reference sequence). The CDR3 runs to 13 residues. The CDR3: CASSLFRDNEQFF. The CDR3 DNA follows: TGTGCCAGCAGCTTATTCAGGGACAATGAGCAGTTCTTC.

The chain uses TRBV5-8 and TRBJ2-2; possible D gene TRBD1, 5 bases. The germline V and J ends were trimmed by 0 bases and 0 bases, with 6 bases remaining between them. Germline V CDR1 and CDR2: SGHTS, YDEGEE. The CDR3 is 15 amino acids. CDR3 DNA sequence: TGTGCCAGCAGCTTGGAGGGGACGAACACCGGGGAGCTGTTTTTT. Translating it yields CASSLEGTNTGELFF.

CDR3 residues: CASSPRDRGRTTEAFF. The DNA for the CDR3 is TGTGCCAGCTCACCACGGGACAGGGGCCGTACCACTGAAGCTTTCTTT. This chain joins TRBV18 and TRBJ1-1; 10 bases align to TRBD1. From germline, CDR1 is KGHSH and CDR2 LQKENI. With 1 base clipped from V and 4 bases from J, the junction kept 6 bases outside the gene matches. The CDR3 is 16 amino acids.

The J gene is TRBJ2-7, the V gene TRBV11-3, with D tentatively TRBD2 (6 bases). The CDR3 spans 15 residues. Trimming left V 5 bases short and J 0 bases short, with 14 bases between. Germline CDR1 is SGHNT and CDR2 is YENEEA. In nucleotides, the CDR3 is TGTGCCAGCAGCCTCAGGATCGGGGGCTCCTACGAGCAGTACTTC. Protein: CASSLRIGGSYEQYF. The full variable domain, in which reference TRBV11-3 and TRBJ2-7 provide the parts outside the CDR3, is EAGVVQSPRYKIIEKKQPVAFWCNPISGHNTLYWYLQNLGQGPELLIRYENEEAVDDSQLPKDRFSAERLKGVDSTLKIQPAELGDSAVYLCASSLRIGGSYEQYFGPGTRLTVT.

Written as DNA, the CDR3 is TGTGCTAGTGGCCCTCCCCTTAGCGGGAGGAACATGGCAGATACGCAGTATTTT. It specifies CASGPPLSGRNMADTQYF. V gene TRBV12-5 combines with J gene TRBJ2-3; 10 nucleotides agree with TRBD2. Germline values: CDR1 LGHNT, CDR2 FRNRAP. V shed 6 bases and J 4 bases; nucleotides not matched to a gene: 16. This CDR3 is 18 amino acids long.

CDR3 region: CASSSYDREAYEQYF. CDR3 in DNA: TGTGCCAGCAGCTCCTATGACAGGGAGGCCTACGAGCAGTACTTC. The chain is built from TRBV11-3 and TRBJ2-7; possibly TRBD1 for D (7 bases). Germline V lookup: CDR1 SGHNT, CDR2 YENEEA. V was clipped by 4 bases and J by 2 bases, with 15 bases between them. The CDR3 length is 15 residues.

The chain uses TRBV5-6 and TRBJ1-5; no clear D. This CDR3 is 15 amino acids long. Germline V gene lookup returns CDR1 SGHDT and CDR2 YYEEEE. V lost 4 bases and J 2 bases, leaving 13 bases between the germline ends. This chain's CDR3 is CASSPSPMGNQPQHF. The CDR3 DNA is TGTGCCAGCAGCCCCTCCCCTATGGGCAATCAGCCCCAGCATTTT.

This clone was detected only once. The chain uses TRBV5-5 and TRBJ1-4; possibly TRBD1 for D (5 bases). CDR1 is SGHKS and CDR2 is YYEKEE in the germline V gene (reference sequence). The CDR3 runs 15 residues. With 1 base removed from V and 3 bases from J, the gap between germline ends came to 10 bases. The DNA for the CDR3 is TGTGCCAGCAGCTTGAGGGGTTTCGCTAATGAAAAACTGTTTTTT. Protein: CASSLRGFANEKLFF.

This clone appeared a single time. The V gene is TRBV3-1 (or the pseudogene TRBV3-2), the J gene TRBJ1-2, with 9 bases identical to TRBD1. This CDR3 region has 16 residues. Per the germline V gene, CDR1 is LGHDT and CDR2 is YNNKEL (reference sequence). V shed 2 bases and J 8 bases; nucleotides not matched to a gene: 12. DNA for the CDR3: TGTGCCAGCAGCCAATTTCCGGGACAGGGACTGATGGGCTACACCTTC. Translated, it gives CASSQFPGQGLMGYTF.

V is TRBV5-1 and J is TRBJ2-7; maybe TRBD1 (6 bases). The CDR3 spans 14 residues. CDR1 and CDR2 from the germline V gene are SGHRS and YFSETQ. Trimming took 5 bases from V and 2 from J, leaving 14 bases between them. The CDR3 protein is CASRLTGTTYEQYF. The CDR3 region has the DNA TGCGCCAGCAGGTTAACAGGGACCACCTACGAGCAGTACTTC.

The V and J genes are TRBV7-6 and TRBJ2-3, with 12 bases aligning to TRBD2. The CDR3 is 16 amino acids. The V gene end was trimmed by 4 bases and the J gene end by 0 bases; junction bases not matched to a gene: 2. Germline values: CDR1 SGHVS, CDR2 FNYEAQ. As DNA, the CDR3 is TGTGCCAGCAGCTCCGGGACTAGCGGGAGCACAGATACGCAGTATTTT. It yields the protein CASSSGTSGSTDTQYF.

This sequence joins TRBV9 and TRBJ2-5; 13 bases are a match to TRBD2. J gave up 4 bases and V 0 bases, and 0 bases lay outside the gene matches. CDR3 length: 15 residues. Per germline, CDR1 SGDLS and CDR2 YYNGEE. CDR3 DNA: TGTGCCAGCAGCGTAGGACTAGCGGGAGGAGAGACCCAGTACTTC. The encoded protein is CASSVGLAGGETQYF.